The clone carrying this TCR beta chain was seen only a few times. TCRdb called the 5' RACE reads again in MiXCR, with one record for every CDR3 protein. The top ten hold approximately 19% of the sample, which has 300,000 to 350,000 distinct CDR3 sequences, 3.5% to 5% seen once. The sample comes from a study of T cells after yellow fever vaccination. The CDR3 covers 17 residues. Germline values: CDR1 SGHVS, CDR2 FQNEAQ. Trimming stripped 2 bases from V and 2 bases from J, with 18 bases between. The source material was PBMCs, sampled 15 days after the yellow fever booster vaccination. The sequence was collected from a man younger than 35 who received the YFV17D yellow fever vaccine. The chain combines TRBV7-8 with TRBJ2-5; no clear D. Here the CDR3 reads CASSLSPFPARQETQYF. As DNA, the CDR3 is TGTGCCAGCAGCTTAAGCCCCTTTCCTGCGCGGCAAGAGACCCAGTACTTC.